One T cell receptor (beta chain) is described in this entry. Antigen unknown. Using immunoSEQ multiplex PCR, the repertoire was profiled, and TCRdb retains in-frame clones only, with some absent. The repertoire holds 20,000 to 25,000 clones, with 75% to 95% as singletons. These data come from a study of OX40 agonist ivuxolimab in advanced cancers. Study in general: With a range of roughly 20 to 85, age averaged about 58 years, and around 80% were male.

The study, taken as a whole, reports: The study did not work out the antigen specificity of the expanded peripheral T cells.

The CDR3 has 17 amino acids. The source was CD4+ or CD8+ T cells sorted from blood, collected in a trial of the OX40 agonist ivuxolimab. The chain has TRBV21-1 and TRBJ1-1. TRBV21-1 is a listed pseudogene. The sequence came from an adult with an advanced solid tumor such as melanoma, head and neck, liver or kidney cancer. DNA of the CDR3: TGTGCCAGCCCCTGCCCGGCCCCGGCAGACCAGAACACTGAAGCTTTCTTT. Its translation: CASPCPAPADQNTEAFF.